This T cell receptor (beta chain) appears in the sequencing data of a study of metastatic and nonmetastatic thyroid tumors (TCRdb year 2020). As for the study more broadly: The researchers compared repertoires between peripheral blood samples and tumor or nodule tissue samples from patients with malignant or benign thyroid disease.

Including cysteine and phenylalanine, the CDR3 has 13 amino acids. Only the CDR3 part of the read is kept: 39 bases, read in frame from the first base. Based on the germline V gene, the CDR1 and CDR2 sequences are SGHRS and YFSETQ. No treatment had been received by any patient before thyroid surgery. The study retrospectively analysed patient clinical samples collected from about 2012 to 2019 using T-cell receptor beta sequencing. What the study reported, not specific to this receptor: In both blood and tumor samples, TCR beta diversity was reported to be significantly higher in malignant tumors than in benign nodules.

A remark on this clone: Its target antigen remains unknown. A read error may produce the germline difference seen at one junction end.

Library prep was done by PCR. The instrument given in TCRdb is Illumina HiSeq 4000. High-throughput sequencing was used to profile the TCR beta-chain CDR3 region of every patient. The original pipeline was this. CDR3 differences across clinicopathological groups were used to build a classifier for discriminating distant-metastatic papillary thyroid cancer patients. To measure repertoire diversity the researchers used the Shannon index, while the Morisita-Horn index served to gauge how similar the tumor and blood repertoires were. TCRdb reanalyzed the raw reads on its own, using fastp at Q25 for trimming and MiXCR for clone calling, and kept in-frame beta chains. It is TCRdb's table, rather than the study itself, that gives the V and J calls and clone size. For this sample there are 24,000 or so clones; around 21% appear just once. Around 7.6% of the sample is in the top ten clones.

This chain is built from TRBV5-1 and TRBJ2-7; a tentative D match to TRBD1 spans 6 bases. The sequenced sample was blood. This sequence was found in a female donor with papillary thyroid cancer or a benign thyroid nodule (not recorded which). Some clones in this sample may be carry-over from other donors' samples. CDR3 reads: CAGSADSSYEQYF. The DNA sequence reads TGCGCCGGCAGCGCGGACAGCTCCTACGAGCAGTATTTC.